A selection of T cell receptor beta chains follows, all from one sample in a study of T cell responses to AZD1222 COVID-19 vaccine. Using immunoSEQ multiplex PCR, the repertoire was profiled, and TCRdb retains in-frame clones only, with some absent. This sample has fewer than 200,000 clones, with around 88% found just once. This specimen consisted of peripheral blood, obtained 28 days after the second AZD1222 dose. The receptors here all came from an adult who received the AZD1222 COVID-19 vaccine. Both conserved end residues are part of each CDR3. D genes are given only for firm matches. A row's size may be missing; if present it is once, few, many or a size class.

>TRBV28|NA|NA|TRBJ2-7
TGTGCCAGCAGTTCTCTTGGAGGGAACAACACCTACGAGCAGTACTTC
CASSSLGGNNTYEQYF
>TRBV7-8|NA|TRBD1|TRBJ1-2
TGTGCCAGCAGCCTTTTCACAGGGGACGCTAACTATGGCTACACCTTC
CASSLFTGDANYGYTF
>TRBV3-1/TRBV3-2|NA|NA|TRBJ2-7
TGTGCCAGCAGCCAGCCGGGGGCAGCCTCCTACGAGCAGTACTTC
CASSQPGAASYEQYF
>TRBV7-2|NA|NA|TRBJ1-1
TGTGCCAGCAGCTGGGGTGGGGGTGAGAACACTGAAGCTTTCTTT
CASSWGGGENTEAFF
>TRBV3-1/TRBV3-2|NA|NA|TRBJ2-2
TGTGCCAGCAGCCAAGGTACGAACACCGGGGAGCTGTTTTTT
CASSQGTNTGELFF
>TRBV9|NA|NA|TRBJ2-7
TGTGCCAGCAGCGTAGGTGGCTCCTACGAGCAGTACTTC
CASSVGGSYEQYF
>TRBV3-1/TRBV3-2|few|TRBD1|TRBJ2-2
TGTGCCAGCAGCCCTAACAGGGGAACGGCCGGGGAGCTGTTTTTT
CASSPNRGTAGELFF
>TRBV19|NA|TRBD1|TRBJ2-3
TGTGCCAGTAGTAGTCAGGGGGCAGATACGCAGTATTTT
CASSSQGADTQYF
>TRBV7-6|NA|TRBD1|TRBJ2-5
TGTGCCAGCAGCTTAGTTCCACAGGGGGTGGAAGAGACCCAGTACTTC
CASSLVPQGVEETQYF
>TRBV3-1/TRBV3-2|NA|NA|TRBJ1-5
TGTGCCAGCAGCCAAGTAGGGGTGGAACAGCCCCAGCATTTT
CASSQVGVEQPQHF
>TRBV5-8|NA|NA|TRBJ1-6
TGTGCCAGCAGCTTGGGCGGAGGGAATGGTTCACCCCTCCACTTT
CASSLGGGNGSPLHF
>TRBV4-2|NA|NA|TRBJ2-2
TGTGCCAGCAGCCAAGTAGATAACGTCCGGGAGCTGTTTTTT
CASSQVDNVRELFF
>TRBV7-9|NA|TRBD2|TRBJ2-1
TGTGCCAGCAGCTTAGTAGCGGGGGGGCTCGATGAGCAGTTCTTC
CASSLVAGGLDEQFF
>TRBV5-1|NA|NA|TRBJ1-5
TGCGCCAGCAGCTTGGAAGGGAAGGGGCAGCCCCAGCATTTT
CASSLEGKGQPQHF
>TRBV29-1|NA|NA|TRBJ1-3
TGCAGCGTCGGTGGGGCGGGAAACACCATATATTTT
CSVGGAGNTIYF
>TRBV21-1|NA|NA|TRBJ2-7
TGTGCCAGCAGCAAAGGAGGCTATAGCTACGAGCAGTACTTC
CASSKGGYSYEQYF
>TRBV19|few|NA|TRBJ2-7
TGTGCCAGTAGTCCCGAGACTTTGACCTCCACAATGCAGCCCTACGAGCAGTACTTC
CASSPETLTSTMQPYEQYF
>TRBV4-1|NA|NA|TRBJ1-6
TGCGCCAGCAGCCAAGAGAATAATTCACCCCTCCACTTT
CASSQENNSPLHF
>TRBV9|NA|TRBD2|TRBJ2-5
TGTGCCAGCAGCGTAGGAGGAGCGGGGGCACAAGAGACCCAGTACTTC
CASSVGGAGAQETQYF
>TRBV7-9|once|NA|TRBJ1-5
TGTGCCAGCAGCTTAGGGGTGGCCGGGCCCCAGCATTTT
CASSLGVAGPQHF
>TRBV4-1|NA|TRBD2|TRBJ2-3
TGCGCCAGCAGCCAAGTACTAGCGGGGGGGACAGATACGCAGTATTTT
CASSQVLAGGTDTQYF
>TRBV18|few|NA|TRBJ2-7
TGTGCCAGCTCACCCCCCGGGACGACCTACGAGCAGTACTTC
CASSPPGTTYEQYF
>TRBV9|NA|NA|TRBJ2-3
TGTGCCAGCAGCGTCATCCCCACCCTCACAGATACGCAGTATTTT
CASSVIPTLTDTQYF
>TRBV5-4|NA|NA|TRBJ2-7
TGTGCCAGCAGCCCAGGAGATTCCTACGAGCAGTACTTC
CASSPGDSYEQYF
>TRBV6-5|NA|NA|TRBJ2-6
TGTGCCAGCAGTAAACAGGGAGCCGGGGCCAACGTCCTGACTTTC
CASSKQGAGANVLTF
>TRBV7-3|few|NA|TRBJ2-1
TGTGCCAGCAGCGGGCCTCTCAGGGGTCTCGTAGGGAATGAGCAGTTCTTC
CASSGPLRGLVGNEQFF
>TRBV25-1|NA|TRBD1|TRBJ1-6
TGTGCCAGCAGCCGGGACAGTTATAATTCACCCCTCCACTTT
CASSRDSYNSPLHF
>TRBV5-1|NA|TRBD2|TRBJ2-2
TGCGCCAGCCAACCTGGACTAGCCAGGGTATTGAACACCGGGGAGCTGTTTTTT
CASQPGLARVLNTGELFF
>TRBV7-3|NA|TRBD1|TRBJ1-3
TGTGCCAGCAGCTTAGAAGGGACAGTTGGAAACACCATATATTTT
CASSLEGTVGNTIYF
>TRBV5-5|NA|TRBD1|TRBJ1-1
TGTGCCAGCAGCCTCCGGGACAGCTCGAACACTGAAGCTTTCTTT
CASSLRDSSNTEAFF
>TRBV4-1|NA|NA|TRBJ1-5
TGCGCCAGCAGCCAAGATTTGAATCAGCCCCAGCATTTT
CASSQDLNQPQHF
>TRBV5-4|NA|NA|TRBJ1-2
TGTGCCAGCAGCTTGTTAGGGACCAACTATGGCTACACCTTC
CASSLLGTNYGYTF
>TRBV7-2|NA|TRBD2|TRBJ2-2
TGTGCCAGCACTTTAAATGGGGGGGCGAACACCGGGGAGCTGTTTTTT
CASTLNGGANTGELFF
>TRBV5-1|NA|NA|TRBJ2-2
TGCGCCAGCAGCTTGGGGGCCGACCGGGCCGGGGAGCTGTTTTTT
CASSLGADRAGELFF
>TRBV6-5|NA|TRBD1|TRBJ1-5
TGTGCCAGCAGTCATCGACAGGGCTATCAGCCCCAGCATTTT
CASSHRQGYQPQHF
>TRBV15|NA|NA|TRBJ2-1
TGTGCCACCAGCAGAGAAGGGGATGAGCAGTTCTTC
CATSREGDEQFF
>TRBV6-6|NA|NA|TRBJ1-6
TGTGCCAGCAGTAGGGCTCCGGACCCCTATAATTCACCCCTCCACTTT
CASSRAPDPYNSPLHF
>TRBV5-4|NA|TRBD1|TRBJ2-7
TGTGCCAGCAGCCATCCGGGACAGGACAACTCCTACGAGCAGTACTTC
CASSHPGQDNSYEQYF
>TRBV5-1|NA|NA|TRBJ2-7
TGCGCCAGCAGCGACTTACGCTCCTACGAGCAGTACTTC
CASSDLRSYEQYF
>TRBV18|NA|NA|TRBJ2-2
TGTGCCAGCTCACCGGCGGGAAACACCGGGGAGCTGTTTTTT
CASSPAGNTGELFF